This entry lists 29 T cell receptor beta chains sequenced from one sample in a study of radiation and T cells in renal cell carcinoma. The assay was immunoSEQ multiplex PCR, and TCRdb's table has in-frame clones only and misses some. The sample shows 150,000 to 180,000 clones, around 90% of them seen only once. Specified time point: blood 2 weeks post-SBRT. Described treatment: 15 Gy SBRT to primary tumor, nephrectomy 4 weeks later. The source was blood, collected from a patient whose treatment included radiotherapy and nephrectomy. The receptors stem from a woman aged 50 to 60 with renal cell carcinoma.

The CDR3 spells CASGQGAIYEQYF. CDR3 sequence (DNA): TGCGCCAGCGGGCAGGGGGCAATCTACGAGCAGTACTTC. This chain uses TRBV4-3 with TRBJ2-7; 8 nucleotides align to TRBD1. Per the germline V gene, CDR1 is LGHNA and CDR2 is YSLEER. V was clipped by 8 bases and J by 3 bases; unmatched bases: 6. The CDR3 is made up of 13 amino acids.

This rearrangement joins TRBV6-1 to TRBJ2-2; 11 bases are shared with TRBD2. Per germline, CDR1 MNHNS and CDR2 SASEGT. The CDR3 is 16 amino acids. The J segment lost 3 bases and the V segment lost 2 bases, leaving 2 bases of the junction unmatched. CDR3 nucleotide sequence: TGTGCCAGCAGTGAACTAGCGGGGGGCTACACCGGGGAGCTGTTTTTT. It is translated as CASSELAGGYTGELFF.

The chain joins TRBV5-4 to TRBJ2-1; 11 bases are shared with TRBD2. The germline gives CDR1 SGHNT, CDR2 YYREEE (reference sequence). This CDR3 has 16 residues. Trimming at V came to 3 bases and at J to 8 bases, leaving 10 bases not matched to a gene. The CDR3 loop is CASSSELAGVVYEQFF. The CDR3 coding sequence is TGTGCCAGCAGCTCGGAACTAGCGGGGGTAGTGTATGAGCAGTTCTTC.

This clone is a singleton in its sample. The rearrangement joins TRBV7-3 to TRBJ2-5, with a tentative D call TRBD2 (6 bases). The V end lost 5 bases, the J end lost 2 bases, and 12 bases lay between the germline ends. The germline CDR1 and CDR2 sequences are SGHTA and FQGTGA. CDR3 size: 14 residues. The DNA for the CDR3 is TGTGCCAGCAGCGCGAGCGGGCTTCAAGAGACCCAGTACTTC. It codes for CASSASGLQETQYF.

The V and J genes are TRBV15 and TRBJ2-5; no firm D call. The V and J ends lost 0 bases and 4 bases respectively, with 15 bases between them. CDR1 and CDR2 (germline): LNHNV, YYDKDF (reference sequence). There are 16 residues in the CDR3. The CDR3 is CATSRDLLVGGETQYF. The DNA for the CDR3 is TGTGCCACCAGCAGAGATCTTCTAGTCGGTGGAGAGACCCAGTACTTC.

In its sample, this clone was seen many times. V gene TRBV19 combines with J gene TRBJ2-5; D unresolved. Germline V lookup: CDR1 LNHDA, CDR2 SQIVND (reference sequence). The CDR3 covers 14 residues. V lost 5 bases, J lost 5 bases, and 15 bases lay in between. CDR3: CASSYTPTGETQYF. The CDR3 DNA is TGTGCCAGTAGTTACACACCAACCGGGGAGACCCAGTACTTC.

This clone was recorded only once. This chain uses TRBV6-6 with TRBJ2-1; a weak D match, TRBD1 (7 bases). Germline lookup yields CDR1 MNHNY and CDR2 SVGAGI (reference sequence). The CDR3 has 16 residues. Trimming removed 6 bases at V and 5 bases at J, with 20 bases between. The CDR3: CASSLPKGGGNNEQFF. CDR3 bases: TGTGCCAGCAGCCTCCCAAAAGGAGGGGGCAACAATGAGCAGTTCTTC.

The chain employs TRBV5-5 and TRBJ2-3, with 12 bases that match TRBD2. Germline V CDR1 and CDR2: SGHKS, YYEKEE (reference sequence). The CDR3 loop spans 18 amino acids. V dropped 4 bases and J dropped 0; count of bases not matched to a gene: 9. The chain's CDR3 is CASSLRLAGDTSTDTQYF. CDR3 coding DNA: TGTGCCAGCAGCCTGCGACTAGCGGGGGATACTAGCACAGATACGCAGTATTTT.

The chain's CDR3 is CASSLALTGGTGTF. CDR3 coding DNA: TGTGCCAGCAGCTTAGCCCTTACAGGGGGCACCGGCACCTTC. V is TRBV11-2 and J is TRBJ1-2; 9 bases align to TRBD1. V lost 1 base to trimming and J lost 13 bases; unmatched junction nucleotides: 10. The CDR3 extends over 14 amino acids. Per the germline V gene, CDR1 is SGHAT and CDR2 is FQNNGV.

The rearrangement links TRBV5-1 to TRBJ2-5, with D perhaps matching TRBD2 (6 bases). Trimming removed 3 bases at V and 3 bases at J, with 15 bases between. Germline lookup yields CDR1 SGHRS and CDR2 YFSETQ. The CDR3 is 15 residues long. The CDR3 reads CASSWFLGEEETQYF. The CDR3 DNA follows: TGCGCCAGCAGCTGGTTTCTAGGGGAGGAAGAGACCCAGTACTTC.

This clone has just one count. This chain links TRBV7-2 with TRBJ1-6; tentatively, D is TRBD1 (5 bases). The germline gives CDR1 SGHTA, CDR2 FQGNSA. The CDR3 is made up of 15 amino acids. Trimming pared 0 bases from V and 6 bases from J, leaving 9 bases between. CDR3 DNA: TGTGCCAGCAGCTTAGCGGGGGACGGTAATTCACCCCTCCACTTT. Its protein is CASSLAGDGNSPLHF.

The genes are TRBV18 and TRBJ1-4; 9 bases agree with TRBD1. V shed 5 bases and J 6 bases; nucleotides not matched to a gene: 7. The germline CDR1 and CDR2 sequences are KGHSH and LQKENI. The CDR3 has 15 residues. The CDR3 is CASSTPGQGYEKLFF. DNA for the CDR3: TGTGCCAGCTCAACCCCGGGACAGGGTTATGAAAAACTGTTTTTT.

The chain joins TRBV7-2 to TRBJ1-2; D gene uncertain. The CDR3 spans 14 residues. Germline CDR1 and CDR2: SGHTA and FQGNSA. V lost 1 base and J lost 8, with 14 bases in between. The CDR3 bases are TGTGCCAGCAGCTTAGACACGACGGTCTACGGCTACACCTTC. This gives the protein CASSLDTTVYGYTF. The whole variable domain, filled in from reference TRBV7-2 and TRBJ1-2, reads GAGVSQSPSNKVTEKGKDVELRCDPISGHTALYWYRQSLGQGLEFLIYFQGNSAPDKSGLPSDRFSAERTGGSVSTLTIQRTQQEDSAVYLCASSLDTTVYGYTFGSGTRLTVV.

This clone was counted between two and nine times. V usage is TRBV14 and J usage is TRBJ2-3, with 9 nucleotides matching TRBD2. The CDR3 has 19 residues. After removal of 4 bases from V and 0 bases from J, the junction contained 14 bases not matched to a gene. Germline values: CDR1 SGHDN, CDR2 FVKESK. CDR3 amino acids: CASSPGTSFFLSSTDTQYF. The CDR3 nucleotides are TGTGCCAGCAGCCCCGGGACTAGCTTTTTTCTGTCTAGCACAGATACGCAGTATTTT. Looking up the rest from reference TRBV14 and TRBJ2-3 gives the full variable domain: EAGVTQFPSHSVIEKGQTVTLRCDPISGHDNLYWYRRVMGKEIKFLLHFVKESKQDESGMPNNRFLAERTGGTYSTLKVQPAELEDSGVYFCASSPGTSFFLSSTDTQYFGPGTRLTVL.

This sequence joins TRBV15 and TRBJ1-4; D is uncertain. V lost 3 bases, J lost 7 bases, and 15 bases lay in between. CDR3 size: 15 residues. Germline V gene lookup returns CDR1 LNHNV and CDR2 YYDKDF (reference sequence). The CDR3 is CATSRDLAASEKLFF. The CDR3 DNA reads TGTGCCACCAGCAGGGACTTGGCAGCCAGTGAAAAACTGTTTTTT. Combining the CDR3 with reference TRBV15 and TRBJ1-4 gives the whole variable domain DAMVIQNPRYQVTQFGKPVTLSCSQTLNHNVMYWYQQKSSQAPKLLFHYYDKDFNNEADTPDNFQSRRPNTSFCFLDIRSPGLGDTAMYLCATSRDLAASEKLFFGSGTQLSVL.

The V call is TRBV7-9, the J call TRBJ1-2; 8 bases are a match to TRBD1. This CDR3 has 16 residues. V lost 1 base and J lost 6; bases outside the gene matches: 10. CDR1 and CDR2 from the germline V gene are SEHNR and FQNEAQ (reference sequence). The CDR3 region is CASSLEGQGRVNGYTF. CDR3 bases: TGTGCCAGCAGCTTAGAAGGACAGGGAAGGGTGAATGGCTACACCTTC.

For the CDR3, the DNA is TGTGCCAGCGGTCGAGGGAATCAGCCCCAGCATTTT. Encoded protein: CASGRGNQPQHF. The chain couples TRBV21-1 to TRBJ1-5. TRBV21-1 is a pseudogene. There are 12 residues in the CDR3.

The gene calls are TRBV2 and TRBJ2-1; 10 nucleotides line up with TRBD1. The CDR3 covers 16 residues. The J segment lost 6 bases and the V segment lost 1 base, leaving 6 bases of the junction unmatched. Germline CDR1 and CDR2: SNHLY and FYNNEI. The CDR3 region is CASSEVGGQGINEQFF. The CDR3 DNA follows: TGTGCCAGCAGTGAAGTGGGGGGACAGGGGATCAATGAGCAGTTCTTC.

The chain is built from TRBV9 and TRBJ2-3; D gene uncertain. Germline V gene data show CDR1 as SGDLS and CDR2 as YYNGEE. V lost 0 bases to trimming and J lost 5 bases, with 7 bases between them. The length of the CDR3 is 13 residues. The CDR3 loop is CASSVGLGDTQYF. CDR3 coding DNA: TGTGCCAGCAGCGTAGGGTTGGGAGATACGCAGTATTTT.

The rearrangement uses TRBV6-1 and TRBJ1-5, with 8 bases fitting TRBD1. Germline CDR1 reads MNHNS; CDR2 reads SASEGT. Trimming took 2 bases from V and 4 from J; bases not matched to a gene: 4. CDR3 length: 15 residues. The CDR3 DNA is TGTGCCAGCAGTGAATACAGGGGGATTAATCAGCCCCAGCATTTT. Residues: CASSEYRGINQPQHF.

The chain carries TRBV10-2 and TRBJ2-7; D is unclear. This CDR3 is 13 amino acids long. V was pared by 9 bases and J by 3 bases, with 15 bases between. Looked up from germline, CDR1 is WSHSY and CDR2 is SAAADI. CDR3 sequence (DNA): TGCGCCAGTTCGGATTACCCCAGCTACGAGCAGTACTTC. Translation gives CASSDYPSYEQYF.

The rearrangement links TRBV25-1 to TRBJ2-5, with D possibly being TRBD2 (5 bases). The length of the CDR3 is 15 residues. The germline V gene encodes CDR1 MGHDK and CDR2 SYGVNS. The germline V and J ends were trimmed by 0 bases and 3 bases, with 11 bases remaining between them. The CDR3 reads CASSEYRGREETQYF. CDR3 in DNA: TGTGCCAGCAGTGAATATCGGGGAAGGGAAGAGACCCAGTACTTC.

Written as DNA, the CDR3 is TGTGCCAGTAGTAAGGATAGGGGGGCGACTAATGAAAAACTGTTTTTT. This translates into CASSKDRGATNEKLFF. The J gene is TRBJ1-4, the V gene TRBV19; weak D call: TRBD1 (6 bases). The germline gives CDR1 LNHDA, CDR2 SQIVND (reference sequence). This CDR3 spans 16 amino acids. V was cut by 4 bases and J by 2 bases, with 14 bases left in between.

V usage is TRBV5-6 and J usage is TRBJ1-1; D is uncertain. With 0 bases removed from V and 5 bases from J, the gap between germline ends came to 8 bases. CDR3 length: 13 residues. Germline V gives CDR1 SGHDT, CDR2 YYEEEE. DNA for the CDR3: TGTGCCAGCAGCTTGGGGTTTCGGACTGAAGCTTTCTTT. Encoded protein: CASSLGFRTEAFF. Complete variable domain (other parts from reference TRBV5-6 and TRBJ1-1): DAGVTQSPTHLIKTRGQQVTLRCSPKSGHDTVSWYQQALGQGPQFIFQYYEEEERQRGNFPDRFSGHQFPNYSSELNVNALLLGDSALYLCASSLGFRTEAFFGQGTRLTVV.

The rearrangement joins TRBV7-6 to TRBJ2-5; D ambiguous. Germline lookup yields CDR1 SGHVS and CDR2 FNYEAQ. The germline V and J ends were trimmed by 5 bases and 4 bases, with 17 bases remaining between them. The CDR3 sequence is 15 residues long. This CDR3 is CASSRMAIGGETQYF. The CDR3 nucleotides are TGTGCCAGCAGCCGCATGGCCATCGGCGGAGAGACCCAGTACTTC.

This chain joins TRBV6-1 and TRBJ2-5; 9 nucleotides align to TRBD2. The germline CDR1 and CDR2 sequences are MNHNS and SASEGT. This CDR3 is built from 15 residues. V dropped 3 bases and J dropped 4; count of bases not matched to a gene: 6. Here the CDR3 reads CASSDLSGGRETQYF. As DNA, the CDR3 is TGTGCCAGCAGTGACCTTAGCGGGGGTCGAGAGACCCAGTACTTC.

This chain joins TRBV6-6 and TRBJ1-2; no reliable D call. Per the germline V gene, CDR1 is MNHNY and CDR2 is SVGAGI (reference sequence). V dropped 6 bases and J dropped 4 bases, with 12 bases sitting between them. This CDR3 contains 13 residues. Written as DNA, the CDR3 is TGTGCCAGCAGAGTTGATGAATCCTATGGCTACACCTTC. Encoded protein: CASRVDESYGYTF.

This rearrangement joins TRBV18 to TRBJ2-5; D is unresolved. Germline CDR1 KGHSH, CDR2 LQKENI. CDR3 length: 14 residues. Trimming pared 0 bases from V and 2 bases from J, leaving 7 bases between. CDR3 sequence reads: CASSPPAVQETQYF. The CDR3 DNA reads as TGTGCCAGCTCACCACCGGCAGTTCAAGAGACCCAGTACTTC.

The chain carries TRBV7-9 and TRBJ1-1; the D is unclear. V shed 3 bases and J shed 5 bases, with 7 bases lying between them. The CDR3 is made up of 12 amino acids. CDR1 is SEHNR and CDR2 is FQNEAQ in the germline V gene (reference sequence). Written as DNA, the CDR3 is TGTGCCAGCAGCTTCGGCGAAACTGAAGCTTTCTTT. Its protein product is CASSFGETEAFF.